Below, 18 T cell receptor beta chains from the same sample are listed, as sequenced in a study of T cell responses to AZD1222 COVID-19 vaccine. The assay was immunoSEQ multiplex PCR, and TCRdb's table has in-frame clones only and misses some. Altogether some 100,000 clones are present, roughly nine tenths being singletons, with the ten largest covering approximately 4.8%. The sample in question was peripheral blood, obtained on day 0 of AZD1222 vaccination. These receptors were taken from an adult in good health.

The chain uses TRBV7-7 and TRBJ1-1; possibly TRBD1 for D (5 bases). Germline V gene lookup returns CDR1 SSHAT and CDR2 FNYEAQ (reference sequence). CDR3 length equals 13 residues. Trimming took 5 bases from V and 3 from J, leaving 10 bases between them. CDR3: CASSQGRDTEAFF. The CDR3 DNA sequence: TGTGCCAGCAGCCAGGGACGGGACACTGAAGCTTTCTTT.

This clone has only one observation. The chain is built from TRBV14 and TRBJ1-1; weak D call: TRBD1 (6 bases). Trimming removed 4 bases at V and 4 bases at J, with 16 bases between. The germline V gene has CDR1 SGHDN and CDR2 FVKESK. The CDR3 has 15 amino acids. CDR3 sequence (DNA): TGTGCCAGCAGCCGTGCCGGCGGCAGGGGCACTGAAGCTTTCTTT. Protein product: CASSRAGGRGTEAFF.

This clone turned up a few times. The chain's CDR3 is CASSPAGLAGPYEQYF. The CDR3 DNA follows: TGTGCCAGCAGCCCAGCAGGGCTAGCGGGCCCCTACGAGCAGTACTTC. The rearrangement uses TRBV7-2 and TRBJ2-7; 8 nucleotides match TRBD2. The CDR3 loop spans 16 amino acids. The ends lost 5 bases at V and 2 bases at J; junction bases unmatched: 11. Germline CDR1 reads SGHTA; CDR2 reads FQGNSA.

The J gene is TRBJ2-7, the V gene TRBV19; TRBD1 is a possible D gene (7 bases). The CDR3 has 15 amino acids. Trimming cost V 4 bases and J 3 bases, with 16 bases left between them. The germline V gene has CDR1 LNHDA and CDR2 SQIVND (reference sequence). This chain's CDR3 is CASSTPGAGGYEQYF. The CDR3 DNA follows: TGTGCCAGTAGTACCCCGGGAGCAGGGGGCTACGAGCAGTACTTC.

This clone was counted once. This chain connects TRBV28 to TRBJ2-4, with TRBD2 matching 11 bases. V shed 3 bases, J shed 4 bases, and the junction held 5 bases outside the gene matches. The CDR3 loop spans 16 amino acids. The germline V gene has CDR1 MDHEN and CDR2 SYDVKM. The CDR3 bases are TGTGCCAGCAGTTTTAGGGGACTAGCGGTTAAAAACATTCAGTACTTC. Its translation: CASSFRGLAVKNIQYF.

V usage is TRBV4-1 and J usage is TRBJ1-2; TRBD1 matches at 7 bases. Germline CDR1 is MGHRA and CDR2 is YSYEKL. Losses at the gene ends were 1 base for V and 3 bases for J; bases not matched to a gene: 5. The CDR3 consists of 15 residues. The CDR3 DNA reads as TGCGCCAGCAGCCAAGGACAGGGAGATTACTATGGCTACACCTTC. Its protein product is CASSQGQGDYYGYTF.

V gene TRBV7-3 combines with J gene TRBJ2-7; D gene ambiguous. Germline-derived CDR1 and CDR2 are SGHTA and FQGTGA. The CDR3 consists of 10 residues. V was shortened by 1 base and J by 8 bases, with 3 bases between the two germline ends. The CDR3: CASSLIQQYF. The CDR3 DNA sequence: TGTGCCAGCAGCTTAATCCAGCAGTACTTC. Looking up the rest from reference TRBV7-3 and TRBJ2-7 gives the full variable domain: GAGVSQTPSNKVTEKGKYVELRCDPISGHTALYWYRQSLGQGPEFLIYFQGTGAADDSGLPNDRFFAVRPEGSVSTLKIQRTERGDSAVYLCASSLIQQYFGPGTRLTVT.

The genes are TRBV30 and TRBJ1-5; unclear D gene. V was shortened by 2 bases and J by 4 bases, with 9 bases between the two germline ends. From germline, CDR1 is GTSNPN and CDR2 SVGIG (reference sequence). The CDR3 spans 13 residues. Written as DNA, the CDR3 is TGTGCCTGGAGTAGGAGTGGTAATCAGCCCCAGCATTTT. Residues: CAWSRSGNQPQHF.

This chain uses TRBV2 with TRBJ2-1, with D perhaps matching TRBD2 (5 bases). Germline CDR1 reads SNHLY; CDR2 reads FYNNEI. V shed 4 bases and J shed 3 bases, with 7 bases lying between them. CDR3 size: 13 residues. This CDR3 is CASSVEGYNEQFF. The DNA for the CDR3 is TGTGCCAGCAGTGTTGAGGGCTACAATGAGCAGTTCTTC.

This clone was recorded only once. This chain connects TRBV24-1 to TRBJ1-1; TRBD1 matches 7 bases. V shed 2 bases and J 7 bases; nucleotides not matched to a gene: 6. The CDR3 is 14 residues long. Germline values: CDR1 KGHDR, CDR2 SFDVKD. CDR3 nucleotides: TGTGCCACCAGTGATTCGAGGGGGCACCGTGAAGCTTTCTTT. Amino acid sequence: CATSDSRGHREAFF.

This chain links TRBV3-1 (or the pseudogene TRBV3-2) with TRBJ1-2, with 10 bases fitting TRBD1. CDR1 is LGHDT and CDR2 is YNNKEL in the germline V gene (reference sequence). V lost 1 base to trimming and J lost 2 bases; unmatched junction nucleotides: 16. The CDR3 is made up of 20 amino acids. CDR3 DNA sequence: TGTGCCAGCAGCCAAGGGGAAGATACCCCGGGACAGGGGATAAACTATGGCTACACCTTC. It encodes CASSQGEDTPGQGINYGYTF.

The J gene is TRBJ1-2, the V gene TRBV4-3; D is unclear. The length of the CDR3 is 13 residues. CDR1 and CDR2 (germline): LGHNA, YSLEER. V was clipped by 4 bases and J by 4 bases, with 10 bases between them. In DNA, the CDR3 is TGCGCCAGCAGCCGAGATGGTAGCTATGGCTACACCTTC. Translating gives CASSRDGSYGYTF.

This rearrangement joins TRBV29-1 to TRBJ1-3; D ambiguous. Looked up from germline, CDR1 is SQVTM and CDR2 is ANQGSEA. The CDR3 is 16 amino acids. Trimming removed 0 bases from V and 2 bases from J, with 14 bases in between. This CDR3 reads CSVEEGKGGAGNTIYF. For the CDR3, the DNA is TGCAGCGTTGAAGAAGGGAAGGGAGGCGCTGGAAACACCATATATTTT.

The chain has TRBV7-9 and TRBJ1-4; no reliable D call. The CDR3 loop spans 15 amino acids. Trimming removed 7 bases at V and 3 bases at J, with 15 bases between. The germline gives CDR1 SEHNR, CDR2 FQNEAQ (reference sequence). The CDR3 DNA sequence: TGTGCCAGCACCGCCGTAGGTTTGGCTAATGAAAAACTGTTTTTT. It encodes CASTAVGLANEKLFF.

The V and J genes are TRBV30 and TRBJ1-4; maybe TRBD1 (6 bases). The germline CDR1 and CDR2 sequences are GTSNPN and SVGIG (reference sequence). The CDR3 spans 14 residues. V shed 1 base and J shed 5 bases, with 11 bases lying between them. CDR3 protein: CAWSGYQGNEKLFF. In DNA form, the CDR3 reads TGTGCCTGGAGTGGGTATCAGGGGAATGAAAAACTGTTTTTT.

The CDR3 DNA reads as TGCGCCAGCAGCTTACAAGAGACCCAGTACTTC. This sequence encodes CASSLQETQYF. The genes are TRBV5-1 and TRBJ2-5; no firm D call. Germline V CDR1 and CDR2: SGHRS, YFSETQ. Trimming shortened V by 2 bases and J by 2 bases, and 1 base separated the two germline ends. This CDR3 spans 11 amino acids.

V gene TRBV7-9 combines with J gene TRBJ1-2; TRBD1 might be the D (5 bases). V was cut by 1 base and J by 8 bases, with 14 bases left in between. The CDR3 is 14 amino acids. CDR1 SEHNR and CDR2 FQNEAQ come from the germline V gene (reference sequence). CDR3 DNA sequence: TGTGCCAGCAGCTTAGTGGCGGATTACAGGGGCTACACCTTC. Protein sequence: CASSLVADYRGYTF.

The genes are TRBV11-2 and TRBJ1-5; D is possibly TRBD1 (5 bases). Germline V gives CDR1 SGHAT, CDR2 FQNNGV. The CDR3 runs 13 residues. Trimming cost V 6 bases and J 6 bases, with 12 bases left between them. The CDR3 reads CASRANQGQPQHF. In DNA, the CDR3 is TGTGCCAGCAGAGCAAATCAGGGTCAGCCCCAGCATTTT.